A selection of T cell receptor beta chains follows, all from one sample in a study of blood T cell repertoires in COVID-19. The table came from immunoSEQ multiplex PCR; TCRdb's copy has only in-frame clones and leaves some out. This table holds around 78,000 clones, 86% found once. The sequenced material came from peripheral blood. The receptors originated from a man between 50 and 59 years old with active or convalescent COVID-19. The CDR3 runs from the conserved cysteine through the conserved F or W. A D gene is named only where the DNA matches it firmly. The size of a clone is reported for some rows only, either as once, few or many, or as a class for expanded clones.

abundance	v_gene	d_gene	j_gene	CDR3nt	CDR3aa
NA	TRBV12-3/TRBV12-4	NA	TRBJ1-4	TGTGCCAGCAGTTCAGTAAATGGTGAAAAACTGTTTTTT	CASSSVNGEKLFF
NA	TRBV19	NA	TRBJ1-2	TGTGCCAGTAGTACCCCGCTTGGCAGGGTTTATGGCTACACCTTC	CASSTPLGRVYGYTF
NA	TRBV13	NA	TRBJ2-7	TGTGCCAGCAGCTTAACTGGCTCCTACGAGCAGTACTTC	CASSLTGSYEQYF
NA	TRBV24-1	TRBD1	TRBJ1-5	TGTGCCACCAGTGACTCGGACAGGCCGCGGTGGAATCAGCCCCAGCATTTT	CATSDSDRPRWNQPQHF
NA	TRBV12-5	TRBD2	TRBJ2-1	TGTGCTAGTGGTGGGGCTAGCGGGGTGAGCTCCTACAATGAGCAGTTCTTC	CASGGASGVSSYNEQFF
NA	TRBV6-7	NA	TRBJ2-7	TGTGCCAGCAGCCCTGGCCAGGGAGAGCAGTACTTC	CASSPGQGEQYF
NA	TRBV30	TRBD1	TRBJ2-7	TGTGCCTGGAGTGCCCCACCGACAGGGAACGAGCAGTACTTC	CAWSAPPTGNEQYF
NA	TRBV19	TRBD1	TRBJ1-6	TGTGCCAGTAGCGAGGACAGGGAAGGTTATTCACCCCTCCACTTT	CASSEDREGYSPLHF
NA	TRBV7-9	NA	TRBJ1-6	TGTGCCAGCAGCGCGACAGCCAATTCACCCCTCCACTTT	CASSATANSPLHF
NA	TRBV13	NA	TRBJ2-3	TGTGCCAGCAGCCCCGCCGGGGTGAACCCCACAGATACGCAGTATTTT	CASSPAGVNPTDTQYF
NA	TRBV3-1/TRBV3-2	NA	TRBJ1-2	TGTGCCAGCAGCCAAACGGGGAGTGGCTACACCTTC	CASSQTGSGYTF
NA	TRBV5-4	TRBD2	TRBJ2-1	TGTGCCAGCAGCTCCAGAGCGGGAGCACGCGATGAGCAGTTCTTC	CASSSRAGARDEQFF
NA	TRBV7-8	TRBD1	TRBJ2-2	TGTGCCAGCAGCAAGCGGGACAGGGAGACCGGGGAGCTGTTTTTT	CASSKRDRETGELFF
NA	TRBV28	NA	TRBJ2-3	TGTGCCAGCAGTTTTCAAGAGCGGATTTCCACAGATACGCAGTATTTT	CASSFQERISTDTQYF
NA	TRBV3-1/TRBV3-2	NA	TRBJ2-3	TGTGCCAGCAGCCAAGATTTGGACGGCGGGACAGATACGCAGTATTTT	CASSQDLDGGTDTQYF
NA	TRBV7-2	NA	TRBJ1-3	TGTGCCAGCAGCTTACAGGGATCGGGAAACACCATATATTTT	CASSLQGSGNTIYF
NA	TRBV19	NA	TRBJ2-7	TGTGCCAGTAGTTCCCCGGGTACCTACGAGCAGTACTTC	CASSSPGTYEQYF
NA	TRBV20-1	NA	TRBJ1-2	TGCAGTGCTAGTACACCAAACTATGGCTACACCTTC	CSASTPNYGYTF
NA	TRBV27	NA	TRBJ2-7	TGTGCCAGCAGTCTGGGCAGGGGAGACGAGCAGTACTTC	CASSLGRGDEQYF
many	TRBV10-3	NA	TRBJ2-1	TGTGCCATCAGATTCTCGGAGGTCTACAATGAGCAGTTCTTC	CAIRFSEVYNEQFF
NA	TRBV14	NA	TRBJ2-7	TGTGCCAGCAGCCCTTCGGGACTTACCTACGAGCAGTACTTC	CASSPSGLTYEQYF
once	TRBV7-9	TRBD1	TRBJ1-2	TGTGCCAGCAGCTCCACAGGGGGCGTTGATGGCTACACCTTC	CASSSTGGVDGYTF
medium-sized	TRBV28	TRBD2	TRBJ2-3	TGTGCCAGCAGCTATATTCCTAGCGGAATTACAGATACGCAGTATTTT	CASSYIPSGITDTQYF
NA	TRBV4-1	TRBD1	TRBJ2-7	TGCGCCAGCAGCCAAGTCCCCGGACAGGGGGCAGGGCAGTACTTC	CASSQVPGQGAGQYF
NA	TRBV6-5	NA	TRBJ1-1	TGTGCCAGCAGTTACTCATGGGGCGAGAACACTGAAGCTTTCTTT	CASSYSWGENTEAFF
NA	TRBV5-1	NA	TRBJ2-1	TGCGCCAGCAGCTTGGCGGGGGGCCTTTACAATGAGCAGTTCTTC	CASSLAGGLYNEQFF
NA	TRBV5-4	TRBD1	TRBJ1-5	TGTGCCAGCAGCTTGGACAGGGGGAGCAATCAGCCCCAGCATTTT	CASSLDRGSNQPQHF
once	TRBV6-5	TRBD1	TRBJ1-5	TGTGCCAGCTGCGCCGACAGGGGGGGAAATCAGCCCCAGCATTTT	CASCADRGGNQPQHF
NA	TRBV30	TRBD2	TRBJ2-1	TGTGCCTGGAGCCCGGGGGGGGGAGGTGAGCAGTTCTTC	CAWSPGGGGEQFF
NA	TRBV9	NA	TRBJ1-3	TGTGCCAGCAGCGGAGGACTCCGGTCTGTTCATACCAGCCCATCTGGAAACACCATATATTTT	CASSGGLRSVHTSPSGNTIYF
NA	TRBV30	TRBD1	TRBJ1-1	TGTGCCTGGAACCCTGACAGGGGCGCCACTGAAGCTTTCTTT	CAWNPDRGATEAFF
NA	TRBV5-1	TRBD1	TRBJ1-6	TGCGCCAGCAGCTTGGAGAGCGCCGGGACAGGGAGTTCACCCCTCCACTTT	CASSLESAGTGSSPLHF
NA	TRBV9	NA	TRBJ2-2	TGTGCCAGCAGCGTAGCTTCCCACTACACCGGGGAGCTGTTTTTT	CASSVASHYTGELFF
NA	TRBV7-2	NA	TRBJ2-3	TGTGCCAGCAGCTTGGGCAGGGGATTCGATACGCAGTATTTT	CASSLGRGFDTQYF
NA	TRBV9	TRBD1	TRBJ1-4	TGTGCCAGCAGCCCCCGACAGGGGTCGAGTGAAAAACTGTTTTTT	CASSPRQGSSEKLFF
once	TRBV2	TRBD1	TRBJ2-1	TGTGCCAGCAGTTCCTTAGACAGGGGCGATTACAATGAGCAGTTCTTC	CASSSLDRGDYNEQFF
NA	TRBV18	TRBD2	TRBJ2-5	TGTGCCAGCTCACCACCACTAGCGGGAGGAGAGACCCAGTACTTC	CASSPPLAGGETQYF
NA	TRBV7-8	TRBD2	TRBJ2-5	TGTGCCAGCAGCCAGGGACTAGCGGGGGAGACCCAGTACTTC	CASSQGLAGETQYF
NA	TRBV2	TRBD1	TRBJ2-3	TGTGCCAGCAGTGATCGACAGGGTGGGAGAGATACGCAGTATTTT	CASSDRQGGRDTQYF
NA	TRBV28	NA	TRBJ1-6	TGTGCCAGCAGTTTCCAGGGGTTAGTCGGCTCACCCCTCCACTTT	CASSFQGLVGSPLHF
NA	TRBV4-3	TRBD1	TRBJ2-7	TGCGCCAGCAGCCAACTTGGGACAGAAGCCTACGAGCAGTACTTC	CASSQLGTEAYEQYF
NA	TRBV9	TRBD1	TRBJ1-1	TGTGCCAGCAGCGTACGGACAGGAAACACTGAAGCTTTCTTT	CASSVRTGNTEAFF
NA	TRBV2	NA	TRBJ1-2	TGTGCCAGCACACCTTACAGGGCTAACTATGGCTACACCTTC	CASTPYRANYGYTF
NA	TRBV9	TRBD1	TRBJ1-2	TGTGCCAGCAGCCTGTCAGGGGGGCCAACTAACTATGGCTACACCTTC	CASSLSGGPTNYGYTF